This T cell receptor (beta chain) was sequenced during a study of control samples from healthy donors and cancer patients. This clone was observed once. CDR1 is SNHLY, CDR2 FYNNEI, per germline. The V and J ends lost 6 bases and 11 bases respectively, with 14 bases between them. CDR3 length equals 13 residues. Only in-frame clones appear in the TCRdb table, and some are missing; sequencing was by immunoSEQ multiplex PCR. The sample records some 130,000 clones, roughly 92% being singletons. The chain has TRBV2 and TRBJ1-6; D uncertain. Sequenced sample: blood. The receptor was derived from a man aged 25-45 years in good health. CDR3 bases: TGTGCCAGCAGACTATTAATTATTGCACCCCTCCACTTT. Protein product: CASRLLIIAPLHF.